This T cell receptor (beta chain) comes out of a study of cytomegalovirus exposure and HLA in healthy donors. Study background: Genotyping showed 81% of approximately 430 donors falling in the Caucasian-associated ancestry cluster.

Study results and limitations: Within an earlier analysis, most TCR beta V segments proved productive either about 87% or about 30% of the time. In vitro checks showed that a few CMV-associated chains really do target CMV antigens. One variant, a missense change in DCLRE1C, was linked in a later analysis to TCR beta V- and J-gene trimming.

This clone showed up just a few times. Its specificity is not known. Both 60 Vbeta primers and 13 Jbeta primers went into the PCR. Sequencing was performed with immunoSEQ multiplex PCR; in TCRdb, only in-frame clones are kept and a portion is missing. The table has approximately 130,000 clones, around 85% seen once. Source material: PBMCs. The receptor comes from a boy between 10 and 17 years old in good health and CMV-seronegative.

CDR3 sequence (DNA): TGTGCCAGCAGACCAATTGACACGCTACATGAAGCTTTCTTT. Translating gives CASRPIDTLHEAFF. The rearrangement joins TRBV27 to TRBJ1-1; D is ambiguous. The CDR3 contains 14 residues. Germline CDR1 is MNHEY and CDR2 is SMNVEV (reference sequence). V was pared by 6 bases and J by 7 bases, with 18 bases between.